The clone carrying this T cell receptor (beta chain) was seen only a few times. Its antigen is still unknown. Stated time point: pre-sensitization, week 0. Treatment described: therapeutic diphenylcyclopropenone sensitization with weekly scalp DPC. It was unfractionated whole blood from which total RNA was extracted. This record belongs to a study of human T cells and chemical hapten exposure. General study points: Among TCRs, those above 1 in 1000 frequency were unaffected by DPC sensitization.

This CDR3 has 16 amino acids. Trimming cost V 4 bases and J 3 bases, with 18 bases left between them. Library construction involved attaching unique molecular identifiers to individual cDNA molecules, which allowed quantitative, reproducible TCR counting. TCRdb reprocessed the RACE reads via MiXCR and lists one record per CDR3 protein. The data contain 350,000 to 400,000 distinct CDR3 sequences, 4.5% to 5.5% of them singletons. The sample consisted of whole blood, taken in connection with sensitization to the hapten diphenylcyclopropenone (DPC). The sequence came from a woman in her forties or fifties with alopecia areata. Some clones in this sample may be carry-over from other donors' samples. This chain connects TRBV12-3 or TRBV12-4 to TRBJ1-2, with a weak D call TRBD1 (6 bases). CDR3 loop: CASSSREPGHYYGYTF. CDR3 nucleotides: TGTGCCAGCAGTTCTCGCGAACCGGGACACTACTATGGCTACACCTTC.